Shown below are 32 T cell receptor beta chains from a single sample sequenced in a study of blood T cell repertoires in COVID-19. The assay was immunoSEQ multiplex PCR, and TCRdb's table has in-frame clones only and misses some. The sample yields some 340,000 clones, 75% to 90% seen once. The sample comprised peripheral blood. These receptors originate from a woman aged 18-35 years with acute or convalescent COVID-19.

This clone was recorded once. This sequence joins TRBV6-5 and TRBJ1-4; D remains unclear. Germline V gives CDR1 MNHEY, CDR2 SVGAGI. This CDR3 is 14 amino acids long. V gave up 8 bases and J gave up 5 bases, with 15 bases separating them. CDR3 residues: CASLKSAANEKLFF. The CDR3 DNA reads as TGTGCCAGCCTCAAGTCGGCGGCGAATGAAAAACTGTTTTTT.

The chain's CDR3 is CASSLFSTEAFF. As DNA, the CDR3 is TGTGCCAGCAGCCTCTTTTCCACTGAAGCTTTCTTT. The chain employs TRBV12-3 or TRBV12-4 and TRBJ1-1; D is unresolved. The V end lost 6 bases, the J end lost 4 bases, and 9 bases lay between the germline ends. This CDR3 contains 12 residues.

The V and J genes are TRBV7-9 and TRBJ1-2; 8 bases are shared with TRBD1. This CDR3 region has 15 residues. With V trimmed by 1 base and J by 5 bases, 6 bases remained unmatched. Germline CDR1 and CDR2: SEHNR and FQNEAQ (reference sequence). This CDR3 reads CASSLGQGAWYGYTF. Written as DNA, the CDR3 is TGTGCCAGCAGCTTAGGGCAGGGGGCATGGTATGGCTACACCTTC.

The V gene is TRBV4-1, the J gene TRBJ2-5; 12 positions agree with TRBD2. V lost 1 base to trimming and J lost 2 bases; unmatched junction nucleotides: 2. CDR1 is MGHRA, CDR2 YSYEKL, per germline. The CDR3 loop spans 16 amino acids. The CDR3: CASSQGGTSGQETQYF. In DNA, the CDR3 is TGCGCCAGCAGCCAAGGAGGGACTAGCGGGCAAGAGACCCAGTACTTC.

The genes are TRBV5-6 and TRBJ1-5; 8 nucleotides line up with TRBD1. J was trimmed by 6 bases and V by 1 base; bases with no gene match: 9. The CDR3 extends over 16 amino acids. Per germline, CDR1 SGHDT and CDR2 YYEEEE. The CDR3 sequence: CASSLRIRGRSQPQHF. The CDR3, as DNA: TGTGCCAGCAGCTTGCGGATCAGGGGGCGAAGTCAGCCCCAGCATTTT.

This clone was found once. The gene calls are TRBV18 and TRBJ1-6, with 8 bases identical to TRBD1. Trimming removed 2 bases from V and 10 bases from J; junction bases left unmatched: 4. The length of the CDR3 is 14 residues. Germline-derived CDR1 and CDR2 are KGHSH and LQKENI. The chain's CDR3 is CASSPGTGGSPLHF. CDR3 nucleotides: TGTGCCAGCTCACCAGGGACAGGTGGGTCACCCCTCCACTTT.

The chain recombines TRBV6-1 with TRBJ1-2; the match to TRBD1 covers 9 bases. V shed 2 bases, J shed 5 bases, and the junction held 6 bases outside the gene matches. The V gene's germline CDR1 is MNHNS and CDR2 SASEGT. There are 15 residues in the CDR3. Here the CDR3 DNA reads TGTGCCAGCAGTGAAAGGGGAGGGACAGGGTATGGCTACACCTTC. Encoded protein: CASSERGGTGYGYTF.

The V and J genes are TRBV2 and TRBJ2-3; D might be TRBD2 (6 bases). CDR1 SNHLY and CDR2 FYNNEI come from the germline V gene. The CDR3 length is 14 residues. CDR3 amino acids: CATAGLARTDTQYF. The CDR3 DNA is TGTGCAACAGCAGGCCTAGCGCGCACAGATACGCAGTATTTT.

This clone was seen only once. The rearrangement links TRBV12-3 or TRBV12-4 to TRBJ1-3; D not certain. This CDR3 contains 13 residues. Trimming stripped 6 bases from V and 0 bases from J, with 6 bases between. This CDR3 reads CASRQNSGNTIYF. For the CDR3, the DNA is TGTGCCAGCAGACAGAACTCTGGAAACACCATATATTTT.

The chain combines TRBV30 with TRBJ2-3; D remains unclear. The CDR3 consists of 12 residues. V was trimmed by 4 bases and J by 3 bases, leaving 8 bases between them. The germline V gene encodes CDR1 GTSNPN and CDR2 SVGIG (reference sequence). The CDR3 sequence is CAWTRVTDTQYF. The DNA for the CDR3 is TGTGCCTGGACTCGGGTGACAGATACGCAGTATTTT.

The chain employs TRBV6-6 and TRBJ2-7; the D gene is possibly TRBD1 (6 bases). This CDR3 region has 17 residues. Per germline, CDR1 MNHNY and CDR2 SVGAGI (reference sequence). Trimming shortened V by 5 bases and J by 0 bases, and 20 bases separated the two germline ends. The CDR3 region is CASSPRQAPTSSYEQYF. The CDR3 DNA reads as TGTGCCAGCAGTCCACGACAGGCACCTACTAGCTCCTACGAGCAGTACTTC.

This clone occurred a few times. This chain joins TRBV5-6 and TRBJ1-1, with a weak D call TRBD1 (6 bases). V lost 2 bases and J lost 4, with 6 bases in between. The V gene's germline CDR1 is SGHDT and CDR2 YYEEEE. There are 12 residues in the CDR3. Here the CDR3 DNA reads TGTGCCAGCAGCTTCAGGGGCACTGAAGCTTTCTTT. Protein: CASSFRGTEAFF.

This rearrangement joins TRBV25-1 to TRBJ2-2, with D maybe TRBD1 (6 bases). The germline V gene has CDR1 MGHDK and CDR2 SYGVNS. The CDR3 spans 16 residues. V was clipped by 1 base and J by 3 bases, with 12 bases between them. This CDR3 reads CASSELYRADTGELFF. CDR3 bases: TGTGCCAGCAGTGAATTATACAGGGCGGACACCGGGGAGCTGTTTTTT. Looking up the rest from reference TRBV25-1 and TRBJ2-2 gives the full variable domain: EADIYQTPRYLVIGTGKKITLECSQTMGHDKMYWYQQDPGMELHLIHYSYGVNSTEKGDLSSESTVSRIRTEHFPLTLESARPSHTSQYLCASSELYRADTGELFFGEGSRLTVL.

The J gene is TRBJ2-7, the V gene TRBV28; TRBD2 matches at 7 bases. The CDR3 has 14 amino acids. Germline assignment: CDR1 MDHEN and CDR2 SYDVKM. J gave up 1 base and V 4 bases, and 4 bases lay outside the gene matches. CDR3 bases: TGTGCCAGCAGTTCGACTAGCCGATCCTACGAGCAGTACTTC. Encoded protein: CASSSTSRSYEQYF.

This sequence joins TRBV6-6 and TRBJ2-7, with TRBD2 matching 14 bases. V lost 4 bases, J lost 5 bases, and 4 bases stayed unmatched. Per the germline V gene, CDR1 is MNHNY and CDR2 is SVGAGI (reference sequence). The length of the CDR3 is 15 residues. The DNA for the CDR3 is TGTGCCAGCAGTTCTACGACTAGCGGGAGGGACGAGCAGTACTTC. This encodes CASSSTTSGRDEQYF.

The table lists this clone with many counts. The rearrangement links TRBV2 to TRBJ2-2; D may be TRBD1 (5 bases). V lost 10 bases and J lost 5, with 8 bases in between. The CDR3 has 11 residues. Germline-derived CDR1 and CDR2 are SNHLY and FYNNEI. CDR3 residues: CATQGTGELFF. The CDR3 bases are TGTGCCACCCAGGGAACCGGGGAGCTGTTTTTT.

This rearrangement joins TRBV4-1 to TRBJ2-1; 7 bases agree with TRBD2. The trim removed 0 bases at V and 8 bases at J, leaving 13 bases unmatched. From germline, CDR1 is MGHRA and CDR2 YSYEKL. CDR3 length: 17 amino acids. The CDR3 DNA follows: TGCGCCAGCAGCCAAGAGTATCGGGGGAGGGCCGAGGATGAGCAGTTCTTC. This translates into CASSQEYRGRAEDEQFF.

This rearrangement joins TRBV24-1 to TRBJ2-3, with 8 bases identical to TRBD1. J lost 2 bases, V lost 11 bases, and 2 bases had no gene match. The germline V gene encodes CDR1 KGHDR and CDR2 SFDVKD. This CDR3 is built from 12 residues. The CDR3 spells CARGQATDTQYF. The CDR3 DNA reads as TGTGCCAGGGGACAGGCCACAGATACGCAGTATTTT.

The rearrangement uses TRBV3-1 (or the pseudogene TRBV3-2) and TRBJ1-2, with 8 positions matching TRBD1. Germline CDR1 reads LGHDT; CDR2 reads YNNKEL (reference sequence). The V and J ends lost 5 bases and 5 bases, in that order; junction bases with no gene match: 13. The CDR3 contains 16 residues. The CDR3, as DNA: TGTGCCAGCAGCAAAGGCTGGACAGGGCGTCCTTATGGCTACACCTTC. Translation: CASSKGWTGRPYGYTF.

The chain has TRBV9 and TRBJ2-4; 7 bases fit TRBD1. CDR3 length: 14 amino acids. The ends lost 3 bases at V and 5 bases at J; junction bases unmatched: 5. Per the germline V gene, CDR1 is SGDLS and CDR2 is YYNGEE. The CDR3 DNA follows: TGTGCCAGCAGCGCTCCGGGACAGCAAAACATTCAGTACTTC. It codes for CASSAPGQQNIQYF.

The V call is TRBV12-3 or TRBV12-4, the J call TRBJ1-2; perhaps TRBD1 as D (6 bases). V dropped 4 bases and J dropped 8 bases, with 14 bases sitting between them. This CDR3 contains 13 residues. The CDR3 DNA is TGTGCCAGCAGTTCAAACAGGGTGGTAGGCTACACCTTC. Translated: CASSSNRVVGYTF.

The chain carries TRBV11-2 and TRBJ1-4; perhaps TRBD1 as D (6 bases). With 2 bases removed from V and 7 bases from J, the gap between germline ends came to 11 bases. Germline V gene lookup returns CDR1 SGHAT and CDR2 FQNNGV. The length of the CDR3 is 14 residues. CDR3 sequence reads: CASSLSGTTEKLFF. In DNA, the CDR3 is TGTGCCAGCAGCTTATCCGGGACAACTGAAAAACTGTTTTTT.

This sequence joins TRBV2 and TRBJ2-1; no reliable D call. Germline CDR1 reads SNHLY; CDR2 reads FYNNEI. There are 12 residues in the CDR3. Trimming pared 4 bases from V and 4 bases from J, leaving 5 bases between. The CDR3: CASSGPYNEQFF. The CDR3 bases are TGTGCCAGCAGTGGTCCATACAATGAGCAGTTCTTC.

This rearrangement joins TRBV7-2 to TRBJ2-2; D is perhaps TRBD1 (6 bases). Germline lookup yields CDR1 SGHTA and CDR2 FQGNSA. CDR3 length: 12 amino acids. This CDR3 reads CLTGLYTGELFF. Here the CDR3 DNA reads TGTCTAACAGGGCTCTACACCGGGGAGCTGTTTTTT. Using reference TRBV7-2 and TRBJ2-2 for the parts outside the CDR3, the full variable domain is GAGVSQSPSNKVTEKGKDVELRCDPISGHTALYWYRQSLGQGLEFLIYFQGNSAPDKSGLPSDRFSAERTGGSVSTLTIQRTQQEDSAVYLCLTGLYTGELFFGEGSRLTVL.

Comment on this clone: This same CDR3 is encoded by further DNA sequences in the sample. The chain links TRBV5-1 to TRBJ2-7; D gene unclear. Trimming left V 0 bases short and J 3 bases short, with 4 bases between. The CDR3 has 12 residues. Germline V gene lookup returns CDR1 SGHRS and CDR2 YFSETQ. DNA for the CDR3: TGCGCCAGCAGCTTGGACGGCTACGAGCAGTACTTC. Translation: CASSLDGYEQYF.

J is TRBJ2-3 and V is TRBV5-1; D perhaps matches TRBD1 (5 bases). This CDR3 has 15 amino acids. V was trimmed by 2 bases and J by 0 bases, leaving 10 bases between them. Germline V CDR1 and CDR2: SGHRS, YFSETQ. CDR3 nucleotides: TGCGCCAGCAGCTTAGAAGGGGCGAGCACAGATACGCAGTATTTT. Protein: CASSLEGASTDTQYF.

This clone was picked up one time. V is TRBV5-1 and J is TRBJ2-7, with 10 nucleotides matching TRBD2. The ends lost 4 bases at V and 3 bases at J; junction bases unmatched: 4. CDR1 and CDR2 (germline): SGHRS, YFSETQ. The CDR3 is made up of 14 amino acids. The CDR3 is CASSVASGSYEQYF. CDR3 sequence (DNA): TGCGCCAGCAGCGTAGCTAGCGGGAGCTACGAGCAGTACTTC.

CDR3 protein: CASSERGGGLTQHF. For the CDR3, the DNA is TGTGCCAGCAGTGAACGGGGGGGAGGCTTAACCCAGCATTTT. This sequence joins TRBV2 and TRBJ1-5; D is perhaps TRBD1 (5 bases). The V end was cut by 2 bases, the J end by 11 bases, with 16 bases between. Germline CDR1 and CDR2: SNHLY and FYNNEI. The CDR3 length is 14 residues.

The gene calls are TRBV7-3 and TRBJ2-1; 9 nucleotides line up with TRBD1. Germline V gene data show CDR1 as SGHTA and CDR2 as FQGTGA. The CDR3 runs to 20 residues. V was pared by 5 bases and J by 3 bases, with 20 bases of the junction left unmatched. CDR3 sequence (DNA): TGTGCCAGCAGCCATTGGGTAAACAGGGGGCCCGATTCGTACTACAATGAGCAGTTCTTC. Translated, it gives CASSHWVNRGPDSYYNEQFF.

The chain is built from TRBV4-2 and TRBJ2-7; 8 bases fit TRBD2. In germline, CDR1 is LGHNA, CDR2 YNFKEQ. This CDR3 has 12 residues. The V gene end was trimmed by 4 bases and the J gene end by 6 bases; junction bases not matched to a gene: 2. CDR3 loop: CASSPGLGEQYF. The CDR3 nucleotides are TGTGCCAGCAGCCCGGGACTAGGCGAGCAGTACTTC.

CDR3 DNA: TGTGCCAGCAGCTTAGAAGGGGTGGCCGGGGAGCTGTTTTTT. The encoded protein is CASSLEGVAGELFF. The V gene is TRBV11-2, the J gene TRBJ2-2; tentatively, D is TRBD1 (5 bases). In germline, CDR1 is SGHAT, CDR2 FQNNGV. The CDR3 sequence is 14 residues long. The V end was cut by 0 bases, the J end by 6 bases, with 8 bases between.

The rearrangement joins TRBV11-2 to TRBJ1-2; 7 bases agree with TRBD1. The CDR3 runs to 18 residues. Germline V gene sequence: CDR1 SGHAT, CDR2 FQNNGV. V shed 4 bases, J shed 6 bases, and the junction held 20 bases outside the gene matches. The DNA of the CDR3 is TGTGCCAGCAGCTCACTAGGAGCAGGGGGAAACGGGGCGGATGGCTACACCTTC. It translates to CASSSLGAGGNGADGYTF.